The 24 T cell receptor beta chains below were found in one sample sequenced in a study of cytomegalovirus exposure and HLA in healthy donors. Primers for the PCR totalled 60 Vbeta and 13 Jbeta. Only in-frame clones appear in the TCRdb table, and some are missing; sequencing was by immunoSEQ multiplex PCR. This sample has 130,000 or so clones; 70% to 90% occur once, and the top ten carry roughly 0.53%. Sequencing used PBMCs. All receptors derive from a woman between 40 and 50 years old in good health and CMV-seronegative.

The rearrangement links TRBV7-9 to TRBJ1-2; 7 positions match TRBD1. V lost 5 bases to trimming and J lost 7 bases; unmatched junction nucleotides: 13. This CDR3 has 15 amino acids. Germline-derived CDR1 and CDR2 are SEHNR and FQNEAQ (reference sequence). The CDR3 is CASSNDREGESGYTF. In DNA form, the CDR3 reads TGTGCCAGCAGCAACGACAGGGAAGGAGAAAGTGGCTACACCTTC.

The genes are TRBV7-8 and TRBJ1-1; no clear D gene. Germline loops: CDR1 SGHVS, CDR2 FQNEAQ. The V end lost 4 bases, the J end lost 0 bases, and 9 bases lay between the germline ends. The length of the CDR3 is 14 residues. CDR3 bases: TGTGCCAGCAGCTCCAGAGACATGAACACTGAAGCTTTCTTT. As protein: CASSSRDMNTEAFF.

The chain has TRBV19 and TRBJ1-1, with D unresolved. With 3 bases removed from V and 6 bases from J, the gap between germline ends came to 14 bases. The CDR3 covers 14 residues. Germline-derived CDR1 and CDR2 are LNHDA and SQIVND (reference sequence). The CDR3 DNA reads TGTGCCAGTAGTATCAGGTGGGAGTTCGCTGAAGCTTTCTTT. Translation gives CASSIRWEFAEAFF.

The CDR3 spells CASSQDIGTLASADEQFF. CDR3 DNA: TGCGCCAGCAGCCAAGATATCGGGACACTAGCGAGCGCCGATGAGCAGTTCTTC. This sequence joins TRBV4-3 and TRBJ2-1; TRBD2 might be the D (7 bases). Germline lookup yields CDR1 LGHNA and CDR2 YSLEER. V was clipped by 0 bases and J by 8 bases, with 23 bases between them. The CDR3 covers 18 residues.

V usage is TRBV19 and J usage is TRBJ2-2, with TRBD1 matching over 8 bases. Germline V gene lookup returns CDR1 LNHDA and CDR2 SQIVND (reference sequence). The trim removed 6 bases at V and 7 bases at J, leaving 4 bases unmatched. The CDR3 has 13 amino acids. This CDR3 is CASSQQGVGELFF. CDR3 DNA sequence: TGTGCCAGTAGCCAACAGGGGGTCGGGGAGCTGTTTTTT.

The V call is TRBV10-1, the J call TRBJ2-7, with a possible D match to TRBD2 (5 bases). The length of the CDR3 is 14 residues. Germline V lookup: CDR1 WNHNN, CDR2 SYGVQD (reference sequence). The germline V and J ends were trimmed by 2 bases and 6 bases, with 14 bases remaining between them. The CDR3, as DNA: TGCGCCAGCAGTGAGGCGGGTCCCATAGGCGAGCAGTACTTC. Translation: CASSEAGPIGEQYF.

The CDR3: CASSAGSSYEQYF. In DNA, the CDR3 is TGCGCCAGCAGTGCGGGGAGCTCCTACGAGCAGTACTTC. The chain employs TRBV5-1 and TRBJ2-7; a weak D match, TRBD2 (6 bases). This CDR3 region has 13 residues. V was pared by 5 bases and J by 0 bases, with 9 bases between. Germline V gene lookup returns CDR1 SGHRS and CDR2 YFSETQ.

This chain uses TRBV27 with TRBJ2-7; D might be TRBD1 (6 bases). This CDR3 region has 13 residues. Germline CDR1 reads MNHEY; CDR2 reads SMNVEV (reference sequence). V lost 1 base to trimming and J lost 2 bases, with 6 bases between them. CDR3 loop: CASSLWGPYEQYF. The CDR3 nucleotides read TGTGCCAGCAGTTTATGGGGGCCCTACGAGCAGTACTTC.

This clone has only a few counts. V and J are TRBV7-2 and TRBJ2-2, with a possible D match to TRBD1 (5 bases). The CDR3 is made up of 11 amino acids. Trimming shortened V by 6 bases and J by 8 bases, and 7 bases separated the two germline ends. Germline loops: CDR1 SGHTA, CDR2 FQGNSA. The CDR3 nucleotides are TGTGCCAGCAGGCAGGGTGGGGAGCTGTTTTTT. Its translation is CASRQGGELFF. Full variable domain (rest looked up from reference TRBV7-2 and TRBJ2-2): GAGVSQSPSNKVTEKGKDVELRCDPISGHTALYWYRQSLGQGLEFLIYFQGNSAPDKSGLPSDRFSAERTGGSVSTLTIQRTQQEDSAVYLCASRQGGELFFGEGSRLTVL.

This clone was observed a few times. The V and J genes are TRBV7-6 and TRBJ2-7; 10 positions match TRBD2. Trimming removed 8 bases from V and 1 base from J; junction bases left unmatched: 2. CDR3 size: 13 residues. Germline loops: CDR1 SGHVS, CDR2 FNYEAQ. CDR3 in amino acids: CASGLAVSYEQYF. CDR3 in DNA: TGTGCCAGCGGACTAGCGGTTTCCTACGAGCAGTACTTC.

This clone was picked up one time. V usage is TRBV7-6 and J usage is TRBJ1-1; 9 bases agree with TRBD1. The V gene end was trimmed by 5 bases and the J gene end by 0 bases; junction bases not matched to a gene: 10. Germline CDR1 is SGHVS and CDR2 is FNYEAQ. The CDR3 extends over 17 amino acids. The CDR3: CASSKGTGRTMNTEAFF. DNA for the CDR3: TGTGCCAGCAGCAAAGGGACAGGGCGAACCATGAACACTGAAGCTTTCTTT.

The CDR3 DNA is TGTGCCAGCAGCCAAGAGCTGACAGGGGCTGGTGGTAGCAAGACCCAGTACTTC. Residues: CASSQELTGAGGSKTQYF. The chain has TRBV7-7 and TRBJ2-5, with 8 positions matching TRBD1. The germline V gene encodes CDR1 SSHAT and CDR2 FNYEAQ (reference sequence). V was pared by 5 bases and J by 6 bases, with 20 bases of the junction left unmatched. The CDR3 extends over 18 amino acids.

The gene calls are TRBV7-8 and TRBJ2-7, with 12 nucleotides matching TRBD2. CDR1 and CDR2 from the germline V gene are SGHVS and FQNEAQ. The CDR3 has 16 amino acids. V lost 5 bases, J lost 5 bases, and 10 bases stayed unmatched. The CDR3 region has the DNA TGTGCCAGCAGCACCTCCTGGCTAGCGGGAGGGAACGAGCAGTACTTC. This encodes CASSTSWLAGGNEQYF.

The rearrangement links TRBV7-9 to TRBJ2-6, with unresolved D. CDR3 length: 15 residues. CDR1 and CDR2 from the germline V gene are SEHNR and FQNEAQ (reference sequence). V lost 5 bases and J lost 0, with 8 bases in between. This CDR3 is CASSPGGSGANVLTF. CDR3 DNA sequence: TGTGCCAGCAGCCCTGGCGGCTCTGGGGCCAACGTCCTGACTTTC. Variable domain in full (rest from reference TRBV7-9 and TRBJ2-6): DTGVSQNPRHKITKRGQNVTFRCDPISEHNRLYWYRQTLGQGPEFLTYFQNEAQLEKSRLLSDRFSAERPKGSFSTLEIQRTEQGDSAMYLCASSPGGSGANVLTFGAGSRLTVL.

This chain connects TRBV27 to TRBJ1-4, with D possibly being TRBD1 (5 bases). The germline V and J ends were trimmed by 5 bases and 8 bases, with 15 bases remaining between them. The CDR3 contains 14 residues. In germline, CDR1 is MNHEY, CDR2 SMNVEV (reference sequence). CDR3 sequence (DNA): TGTGCCAGCAGTCACCTCCGGGGGGGGGAAAAACTGTTTTTT. Translating gives CASSHLRGGEKLFF.

This chain joins TRBV5-1 and TRBJ1-1; no clear D. This CDR3 has 11 residues. The V end lost 4 bases, the J end lost 3 bases, and 4 bases lay between the germline ends. The germline V gene encodes CDR1 SGHRS and CDR2 YFSETQ. CDR3 protein: CASSRDTEAFF. DNA of the CDR3: TGCGCCAGCAGCCGGGACACTGAAGCTTTCTTT.

The chain recombines TRBV21-1 with TRBJ2-7; the table names TRBD1, a call not compared with the DNA. TRBV21-1 is a documented pseudogene. This CDR3 contains 16 residues. Written as DNA, the CDR3 is TGTGCCAGCAGCAAAGAGGCAGGGGGTCGCTCCTACGAGCAGTACTTC. Residues: CASSKEAGGRSYEQYF.

This chain links TRBV28 with TRBJ1-5; TRBD1 is a possible D gene (6 bases). The CDR3 contains 13 residues. From germline, CDR1 is MDHEN and CDR2 SYDVKM. V was cut by 7 bases and J by 9 bases, with 16 bases left in between. The CDR3 nucleotides are TGTGCCAGCAAACCCATGACAGGAGGGCCCCAGCATTTT. Translating it yields CASKPMTGGPQHF.

V is TRBV19 and J is TRBJ2-1; D possibly corresponds to TRBD2 (5 bases). V was pared by 8 bases and J by 0 bases, with 14 bases between. The CDR3 consists of 15 residues. The germline gives CDR1 LNHDA, CDR2 SQIVND (reference sequence). The CDR3 DNA sequence: TGTGCCAGTCGTCCAACGGGGAGCTCCTACAATGAGCAGTTCTTC. Amino acid sequence: CASRPTGSSYNEQFF.

The rearrangement uses TRBV2 and TRBJ2-7; 7 bases are a match to TRBD2. Unmatched junction bases numbered 6, after V lost 6 bases and J lost 4 bases. In germline, CDR1 is SNHLY, CDR2 FYNNEI. CDR3 length: 13 amino acids. CDR3 bases: TGTGCCAGCAGGGGGGGGAGCCAGTACGAGCAGTACTTC. Translating it yields CASRGGSQYEQYF.

The chain is built from TRBV5-4 and TRBJ2-2; 12 bases align to TRBD2. CDR3 size: 16 residues. The J segment lost 1 base and the V segment lost 4 bases, leaving 2 bases of the junction unmatched. Germline assignment: CDR1 SGHNT and CDR2 YYREEE (reference sequence). The DNA for the CDR3 is TGTGCCAGCAGCCCACTAGCGGGAGGGAACACCGGGGAGCTGTTTTTT. Amino acid sequence: CASSPLAGGNTGELFF.

CDR3 residues: CASSPGAGGQPQHF. CDR3 DNA sequence: TGTGCCAGCAGTCCAGGGGCAGGGGGTCAGCCCCAGCATTTT. The rearrangement joins TRBV6-1 to TRBJ1-5; 7 bases agree with TRBD1. The germline CDR1 and CDR2 sequences are MNHNS and SASEGT. The V gene end was trimmed by 5 bases and the J gene end by 6 bases; junction bases not matched to a gene: 7. The length of the CDR3 is 14 residues.

The rearrangement links TRBV7-2 to TRBJ2-1; 7 bases agree with TRBD2. V dropped 5 bases and J dropped 0; count of bases not matched to a gene: 4. The CDR3 loop spans 15 amino acids. The germline gives CDR1 SGHTA, CDR2 FQGNSA. CDR3 loop: CASSPERDSYNEQFF. CDR3 coding DNA: TGTGCCAGCAGCCCGGAGCGGGACTCCTACAATGAGCAGTTCTTC.

The V call is TRBV10-1, the J call TRBJ2-7; TRBD1 matches at 7 bases. V lost 5 bases to trimming and J lost 3 bases; unmatched junction nucleotides: 7. The germline V gene has CDR1 WNHNN and CDR2 SYGVQD (reference sequence). CDR3 length: 14 amino acids. The CDR3 nucleotides read TGCGCCAGCAGTACCGGGACAGCGAACTACGAGCAGTACTTC. It encodes CASSTGTANYEQYF.